This T cell receptor (beta chain) comes out of a study of early T cells in non-severe SARS-CoV-2 infection. V was shortened by 2 bases and J by 0 bases, with 11 bases between the two germline ends. CDR3 length: 16 residues. Germline values: CDR1 MNHNY, CDR2 SVGAGI (reference sequence). Researchers attached unique molecular identifiers to individual cDNA molecules. From the 5' RACE reads, TCRdb called clonotypes with MiXCR, one entry per CDR3 protein. Here the sample spans over 80,000 distinct CDR3 sequences, approximately 12% being singletons. The specimen comprised whole blood, sampled at baseline. The chain joins TRBV6-6 to TRBJ1-3; D remains ambiguous. The receptor comes from an adult who was a healthcare worker with PCR-confirmed SARS-CoV-2 infection or an uninfected control (not recorded which). The CDR3: CASSYAGSRSGNTIYF. The CDR3 bases are TGTGCCAGCAGTTACGCCGGGTCGCGCTCTGGAAACACCATATATTTT.